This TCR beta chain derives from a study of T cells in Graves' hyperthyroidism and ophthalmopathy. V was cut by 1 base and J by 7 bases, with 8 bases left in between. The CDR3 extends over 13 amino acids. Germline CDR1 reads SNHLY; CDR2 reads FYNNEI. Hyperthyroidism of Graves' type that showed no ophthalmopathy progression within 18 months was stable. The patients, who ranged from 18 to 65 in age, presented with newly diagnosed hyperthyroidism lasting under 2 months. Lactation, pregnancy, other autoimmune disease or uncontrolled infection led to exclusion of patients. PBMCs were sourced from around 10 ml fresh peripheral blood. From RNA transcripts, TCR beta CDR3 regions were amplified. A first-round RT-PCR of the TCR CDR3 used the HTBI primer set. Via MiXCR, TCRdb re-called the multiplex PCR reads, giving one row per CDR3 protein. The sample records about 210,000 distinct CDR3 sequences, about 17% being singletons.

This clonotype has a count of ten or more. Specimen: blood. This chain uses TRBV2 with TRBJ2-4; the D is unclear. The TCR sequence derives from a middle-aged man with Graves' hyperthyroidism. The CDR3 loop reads CASSEGARNIQYF. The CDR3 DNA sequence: TGTGCCAGCAGTGAAGGGGCTCGGAACATTCAGTACTTC.